The sequence of this T cell receptor (beta chain) was determined in a study of blood T cells in healthy people across ages. A second PCR, run for roughly 7 to 12 cycles, used a sample-barcoded 5' primer plus a J-beta primer mix. TCRdb ran MiXCR on the 5' RACE reads and lists one entry per CDR3 protein. Of 1.5 million to 2 million distinct CDR3 sequences detected, around 50% appear once; the ten largest clones hold more than 2%. With 5 bases removed from V and 4 bases from J, the gap between germline ends came to 11 bases. This CDR3 comprises 13 residues. Germline values: CDR1 MNHEY, CDR2 SVGAGI. The TCR originated in a woman between 40 and 55 years old in good health. The sequenced sample consisted of blood. This sequence joins TRBV6-5 and TRBJ1-2; the D gene is possibly TRBD1 (6 bases). CDR3 coding DNA: TGTGCCAGCAGTGACGGACAGTTCTATGGCTACACCTTC. Encoded protein: CASSDGQFYGYTF.